The TCR beta chain described here comes from a study of shared clonotypes between healthy human individuals. With regard to this clone: Its antigen is not known.

Study findings and constraints: It was observed that around 5% of naive CD4 clonotypes were shared across several donors. Generally, naive subsets (rather than memory subsets) showed larger estimated richness.

Deep-level running was used for the assay. Produced via immunoSEQ multiplex PCR; TCRdb's table is partial and in-frame only. This table has under 2,500,000 clones, approximately 94% appearing once. Researchers partitioned CD4+ cells into CD45RA+ naive and CD45RA-negative memory subsets. This TCR derives from a man aged 18 to 29 in good health. Sample: naive CD4+ T cells sorted from blood. The subset denotes: CD45RA+ positively selected.

The CDR3 nucleotides read TGTGCCTCCCGCTCTAGCGGGAGTGGGACCGGGGAGCTGTTTTTT. Protein: CASRSSGSGTGELFF. V gene TRBV30 combines with J gene TRBJ2-2; TRBD2 matches at 10 bases. CDR3 size: 15 residues. With 7 bases clipped from V and 5 bases from J, the junction kept 10 bases outside the gene matches. Looked up from germline, CDR1 is GTSNPN and CDR2 is SVGIG (reference sequence). Variable domain in full (rest from reference TRBV30 and TRBJ2-2): SQTIHQWPATLVQPVGSPLSLECTVEGTSNPNLYWYRQAAGRGLQLLFYSVGIGQISSEVPQNLSASRPQDRQFILSSKKLLLSDSGFYLCASRSSGSGTGELFFGEGSRLTVL.